One and the same sample provided the 20 T cell receptor beta chains below, sequenced in a study of blood T cell repertoires in COVID-19. Sequencing used immunoSEQ multiplex PCR; TCRdb keeps in-frame clones, though not all of them. The sample lists fewer than 400,000 clones; 85% to 90% were seen once. The source material was PBMCs or T cells enriched from blood (not recorded which). The source of these receptors is a woman aged 45-65 years who had recovered from COVID-19.

This chain connects TRBV7-2 to TRBJ2-1, with D maybe TRBD1 (5 bases). Between the trimmed V and J ends, which lost 0 bases and 9 bases, there was a span of 15 bases. Germline loops: CDR1 SGHTA, CDR2 FQGNSA. This CDR3 comprises 15 residues. CDR3 sequence: CASSLAGLTLGEQFF. DNA of the CDR3: TGTGCCAGCAGCTTAGCGGGGCTAACCTTAGGTGAGCAGTTCTTC.

The rearrangement links TRBV6-2 or TRBV6-3 to TRBJ2-1; the match to TRBD2 covers 15 bases. The CDR3 totals 19 residues. The germline V gene has CDR1 MNHEY and CDR2 SVGEGT. With V trimmed by 6 bases and J by 9 bases, 18 bases remained unmatched. The CDR3 coding sequence is TGTGCCAGCAGCCCATGGACTAGCGGGGGGGCCGATAGGTTGAGTGAGCAGTTCTTC. It codes for CASSPWTSGGADRLSEQFF.

The V call is TRBV5-1, the J call TRBJ2-4; no definite D call. Between the trimmed V and J ends, which lost 4 bases and 4 bases, there was a span of 27 bases. Germline V CDR1 and CDR2: SGHRS, YFSETQ. There are 19 residues in the CDR3. The CDR3 coding sequence is TGCGCCAGCAGCCTTTTATCTTCCGACGTGCGGCCTACAAAAAACATTCAGTACTTC. Its protein product is CASSLLSSDVRPTKNIQYF.

This clone occurred a few times. The chain links TRBV11-3 to TRBJ2-5; TRBD1 is a possible D gene (6 bases). CDR1 is SGHNT, CDR2 YENEEA, per germline. The CDR3 has 15 amino acids. V dropped 4 bases and J dropped 5 bases, with 17 bases sitting between them. The DNA of the CDR3 is TGTGCCAGCAGCTCGGGACCCGACAGGTTGGAGACCCAGTACTTC. This translates into CASSSGPDRLETQYF.

V and J are TRBV6-6 and TRBJ1-1; D perhaps matches TRBD1 (6 bases). The ends were cut back, 2 bases at V and 5 bases at J, with 15 bases in the middle. The length of the CDR3 is 15 residues. Germline loops: CDR1 MNHNY, CDR2 SVGAGI (reference sequence). The CDR3 protein is CASSYLAGAGTEAFF. CDR3 bases: TGTGCCAGCAGTTACCTCGCGGGGGCGGGTACTGAAGCTTTCTTT.

The V gene is TRBV6-5, the J gene TRBJ2-7, with 8 bases that match TRBD1. CDR3 size: 15 residues. V dropped 5 bases and J dropped 3; count of bases not matched to a gene: 9. Per germline, CDR1 MNHEY and CDR2 SVGAGI. The CDR3 DNA sequence: TGTGCCAGCAGTAAAAACGGACAGGGAAACTACGAGCAGTACTTC. The encoded protein is CASSKNGQGNYEQYF.

The CDR3 spells CASSLVLENYGYTF. CDR3 coding DNA: TGTGCCAGCAGCTTAGTTCTGGAGAACTATGGCTACACCTTC. The rearrangement joins TRBV7-9 to TRBJ1-2; no clear D gene. The CDR3 has 14 amino acids. CDR1 is SEHNR, CDR2 FQNEAQ, per germline (reference sequence). V gave up 1 base and J gave up 2 bases, with 8 bases separating them. The variable domain in full, completed from reference TRBV7-9 and TRBJ1-2, reads DTGVSQNPRHKITKRGQNVTFRCDPISEHNRLYWYRQTLGQGPEFLTYFQNEAQLEKSRLLSDRFSAERPKGSFSTLEIQRTEQGDSAMYLCASSLVLENYGYTFGSGTRLTVV.

The chain employs TRBV15 and TRBJ1-4, with D uncertain. Germline V gene sequence: CDR1 LNHNV, CDR2 YYDKDF (reference sequence). With 1 base removed from V and 4 bases from J, the gap between germline ends came to 7 bases. The CDR3 is made up of 14 amino acids. The CDR3 is CATSRGGGNEKLFF. The DNA for the CDR3 is TGTGCCACCAGCAGAGGCGGAGGTAATGAAAAACTGTTTTTT.

This chain joins TRBV9 and TRBJ2-7, with D possibly matching TRBD2 (5 bases). The CDR3 runs to 16 residues. In germline, CDR1 is SGDLS, CDR2 YYNGEE. The V gene lost 6 bases and the J gene lost 0 bases, with 19 bases spanning the gap. The DNA for the CDR3 is TGTGCCAGCAACCTGGTTGTTGCCGGGGTCTCCTACGAGCAGTACTTC. The encoded protein is CASNLVVAGVSYEQYF.

This clone has only a few counts. The V and J genes are TRBV6-5 and TRBJ1-5; tentative D call: TRBD1 (6 bases). CDR3 length equals 15 residues. V lost 10 bases and J 5 bases, leaving 21 bases between the germline ends. CDR1 and CDR2 from the germline V gene are MNHEY and SVGAGI. This CDR3 reads CATSRGGVGDQPQHF. DNA of the CDR3: TGTGCCACCTCCCGTGGGGGCGTAGGGGATCAGCCCCAGCATTTT.

The chain links TRBV28 to TRBJ1-3; no definite D call. V dropped 4 bases and J dropped 0 bases, with 10 bases sitting between them. The CDR3 totals 15 residues. Germline V gene data show CDR1 as MDHEN and CDR2 as SYDVKM. CDR3 nucleotides: TGTGCCAGCAGTTCGTTCGGACTCTCTGGAAACACCATATATTTT. Translated: CASSSFGLSGNTIYF.

The rearrangement links TRBV19 to TRBJ1-2; a possible D gene is TRBD1 (5 bases). V lost 3 bases and J 6 bases, leaving 23 bases between the germline ends. This CDR3 is 17 amino acids long. The germline CDR1 and CDR2 sequences are LNHDA and SQIVND (reference sequence). CDR3 residues: CASSIKGAGQGSHGYTF. CDR3 coding DNA: TGTGCCAGTAGTATTAAAGGGGCAGGGCAAGGATCTCATGGCTACACCTTC.

CDR3: CASSIARRVPPDTQYF. The CDR3 DNA sequence: TGCGCCAGCAGTATCGCCCGGCGGGTCCCCCCAGATACGCAGTATTTT. The chain links TRBV4-3 to TRBJ2-3, with D possibly TRBD2 on 5 matching bases. Germline CDR1 LGHNA, CDR2 YSLEER. Trimming left V 6 bases short and J 4 bases short, with 20 bases between. The CDR3 spans 16 residues.

This chain connects TRBV3-1 (or the pseudogene TRBV3-2) to TRBJ2-4; D is perhaps TRBD2 (6 bases). This CDR3 has 16 amino acids. Germline CDR1 reads LGHDT; CDR2 reads YNNKEL (reference sequence). Trimming removed 4 bases from V and 2 bases from J, with 15 bases in between. CDR3: CASSLRDAGPKNIQYF. The CDR3 nucleotides read TGTGCCAGCAGCCTGCGAGACGCGGGGCCCAAAAACATTCAGTACTTC.

V usage is TRBV30 and J usage is TRBJ2-3, with D hard to call. CDR3 length: 13 residues. V lost 5 bases to trimming and J lost 0 bases, with 9 bases between them. Germline V gives CDR1 GTSNPN, CDR2 SVGIG (reference sequence). The CDR3 loop reads CAWAKASTDTQYF. For the CDR3, the DNA is TGTGCCTGGGCTAAAGCAAGCACAGATACGCAGTATTTT.

To note about this clone: A much larger clone lies a single base off, so this may be a read error. This rearrangement joins TRBV4-1 to TRBJ1-1; possibly TRBD1 for D (5 bases). Germline V lookup: CDR1 MGHRA, CDR2 YSYEKL. V gave up 4 bases and J gave up 1 base, with 7 bases separating them. This CDR3 comprises 13 residues. CDR3 sequence reads: CASSPTGNTEAFF. DNA for the CDR3: TGCGCCAGCAGCCCCACAGGGAACACTGAAGCTTTCTTT.

V and J are TRBV3-1 (or the pseudogene TRBV3-2) and TRBJ1-2, with 10 bases matching TRBD1. There are 15 residues in the CDR3. The junction had 9 bases not matched to a gene; V was cut back by 5 bases and J by 6 bases. CDR1 is LGHDT, CDR2 YNNKEL, per germline (reference sequence). In DNA, the CDR3 is TGTGCCAGCAGCGCCCCGGGACAGGGGTCAGATGGCTACACCTTC. This gives the protein CASSAPGQGSDGYTF.

The genes are TRBV24-1 and TRBJ2-2, with D possibly being TRBD1 (6 bases). CDR1 and CDR2 from the germline V gene are KGHDR and SFDVKD. Trimming took 2 bases from V and 3 from J, leaving 15 bases between them. The CDR3 has 17 amino acids. Here the CDR3 reads CATSDWRDRRYTGELFF. The CDR3 region has the DNA TGTGCCACCAGTGATTGGCGTGACAGGAGGTACACCGGGGAGCTGTTTTTT.

The chain uses TRBV5-1 and TRBJ1-5; maybe TRBD1 (6 bases). The CDR3 is 14 residues long. Trimming took 4 bases from V and 0 from J, leaving 8 bases between them. Germline loops: CDR1 SGHRS, CDR2 YFSETQ. This CDR3 reads CASSVTGSNQPQHF. In DNA form, the CDR3 reads TGCGCCAGCAGCGTGACAGGTAGCAATCAGCCCCAGCATTTT.

This rearrangement joins TRBV4-2 to TRBJ1-2; 8 nucleotides match TRBD1. The V and J ends lost 4 bases and 8 bases, in that order; junction bases with no gene match: 12. CDR3 size: 15 residues. Germline loops: CDR1 LGHNA, CDR2 YNFKEQ. The DNA of the CDR3 is TGTGCCAGCAGCCTCCGAAGCCAGGGGGCGGGGGGCTACACCTTC. It translates to CASSLRSQGAGGYTF.